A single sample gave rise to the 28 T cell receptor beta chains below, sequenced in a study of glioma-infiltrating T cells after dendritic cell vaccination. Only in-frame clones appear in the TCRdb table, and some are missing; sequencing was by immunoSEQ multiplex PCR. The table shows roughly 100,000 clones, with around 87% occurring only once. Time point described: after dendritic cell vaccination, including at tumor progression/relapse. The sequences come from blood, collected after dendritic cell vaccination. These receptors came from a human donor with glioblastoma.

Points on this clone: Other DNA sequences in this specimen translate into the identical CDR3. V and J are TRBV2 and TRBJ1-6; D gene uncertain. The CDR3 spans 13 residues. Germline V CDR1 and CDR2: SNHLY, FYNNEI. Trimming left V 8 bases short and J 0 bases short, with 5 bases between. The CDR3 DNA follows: TGTGCCAGCTCGAGCTCCTATAATTCACCCCTCCACTTT. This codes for CASSSSYNSPLHF.

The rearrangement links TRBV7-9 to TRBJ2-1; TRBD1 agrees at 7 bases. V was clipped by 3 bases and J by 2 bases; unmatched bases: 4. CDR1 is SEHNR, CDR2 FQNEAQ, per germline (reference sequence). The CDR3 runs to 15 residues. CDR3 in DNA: TGTGCCAGCAGCTTCCCGGGACAGACCTACAATGAGCAGTTCTTC. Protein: CASSFPGQTYNEQFF. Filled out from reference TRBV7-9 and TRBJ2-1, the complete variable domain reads DTGVSQNPRHKITKRGQNVTFRCDPISEHNRLYWYRQTLGQGPEFLTYFQNEAQLEKSRLLSDRFSAERPKGSFSTLEIQRTEQGDSAMYLCASSFPGQTYNEQFFGPGTRLTVL.

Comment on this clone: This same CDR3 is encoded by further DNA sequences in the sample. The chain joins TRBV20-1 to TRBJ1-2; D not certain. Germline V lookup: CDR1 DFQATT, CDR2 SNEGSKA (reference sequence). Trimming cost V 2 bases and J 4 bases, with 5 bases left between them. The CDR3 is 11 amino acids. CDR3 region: CSARSVYGYTF. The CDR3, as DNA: TGCAGTGCTAGAAGCGTCTATGGCTACACCTTC.

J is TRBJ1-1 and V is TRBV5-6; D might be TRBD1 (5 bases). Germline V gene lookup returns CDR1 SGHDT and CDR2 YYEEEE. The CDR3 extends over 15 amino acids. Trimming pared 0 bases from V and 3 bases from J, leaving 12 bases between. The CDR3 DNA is TGTGCCAGCAGCTTGGCAGGGCCTGGGGACACTGAAGCTTTCTTT. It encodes CASSLAGPGDTEAFF.

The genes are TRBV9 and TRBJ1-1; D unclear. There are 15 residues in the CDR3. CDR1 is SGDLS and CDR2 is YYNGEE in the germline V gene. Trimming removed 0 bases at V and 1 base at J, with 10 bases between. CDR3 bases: TGTGCCAGCAGCGTAGGGAGAGGGTCGAACACTGAAGCTTTCTTT. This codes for CASSVGRGSNTEAFF.

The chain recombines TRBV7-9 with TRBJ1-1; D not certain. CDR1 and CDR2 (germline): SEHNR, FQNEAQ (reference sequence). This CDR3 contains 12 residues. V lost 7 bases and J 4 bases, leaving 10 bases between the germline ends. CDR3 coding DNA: TGTGCCAGCACCAAACTGAGCACTGAAGCTTTCTTT. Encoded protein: CASTKLSTEAFF.

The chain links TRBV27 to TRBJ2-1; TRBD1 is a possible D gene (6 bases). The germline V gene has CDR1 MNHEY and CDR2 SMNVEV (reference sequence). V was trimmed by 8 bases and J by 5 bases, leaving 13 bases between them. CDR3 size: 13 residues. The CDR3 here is CASYGTQNNEQFF. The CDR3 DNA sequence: TGTGCCAGCTACGGGACACAAAACAATGAGCAGTTCTTC.

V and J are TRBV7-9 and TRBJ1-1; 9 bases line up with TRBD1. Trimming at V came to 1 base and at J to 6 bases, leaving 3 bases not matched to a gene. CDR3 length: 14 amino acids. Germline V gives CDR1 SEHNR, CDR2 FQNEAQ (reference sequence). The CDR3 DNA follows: TGTGCCAGCAGCTTAGGGACAGGGGTCCCTGAAGCTTTCTTT. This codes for CASSLGTGVPEAFF. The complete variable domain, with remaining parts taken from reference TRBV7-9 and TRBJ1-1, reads DTGVSQNPRHKITKRGQNVTFRCDPISEHNRLYWYRQTLGQGPEFLTYFQNEAQLEKSRLLSDRFSAERPKGSFSTLEIQRTEQGDSAMYLCASSLGTGVPEAFFGQGTRLTVV.

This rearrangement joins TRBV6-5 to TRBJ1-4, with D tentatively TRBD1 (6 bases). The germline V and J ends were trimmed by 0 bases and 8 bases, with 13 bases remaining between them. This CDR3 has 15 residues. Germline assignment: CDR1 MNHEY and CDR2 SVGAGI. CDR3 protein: CASSYSGGGFEKLFF. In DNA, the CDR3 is TGTGCCAGCAGTTACTCCGGCGGGGGCTTCGAAAAACTGTTTTTT.

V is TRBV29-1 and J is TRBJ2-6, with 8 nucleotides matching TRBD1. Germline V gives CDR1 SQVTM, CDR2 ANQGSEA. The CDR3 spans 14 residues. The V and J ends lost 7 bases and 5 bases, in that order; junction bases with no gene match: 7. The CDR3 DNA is TGCAGCGCTCAAGACAGGGGCCGGGCCAACGTCCTGACTTTC. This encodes CSAQDRGRANVLTF.

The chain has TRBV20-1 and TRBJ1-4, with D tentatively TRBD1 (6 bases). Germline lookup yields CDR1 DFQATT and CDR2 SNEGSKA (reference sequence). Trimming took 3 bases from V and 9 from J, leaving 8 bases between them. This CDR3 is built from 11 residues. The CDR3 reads CSARTGQKLFF. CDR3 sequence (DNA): TGCAGTGCTAGGACAGGTCAAAAACTGTTTTTT.

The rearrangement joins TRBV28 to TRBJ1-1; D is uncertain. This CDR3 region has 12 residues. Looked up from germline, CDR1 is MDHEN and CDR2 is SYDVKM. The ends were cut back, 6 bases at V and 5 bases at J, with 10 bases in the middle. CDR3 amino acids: CASRERGTEAFF. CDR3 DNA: TGTGCCAGCAGGGAGCGGGGTACTGAAGCTTTCTTT.

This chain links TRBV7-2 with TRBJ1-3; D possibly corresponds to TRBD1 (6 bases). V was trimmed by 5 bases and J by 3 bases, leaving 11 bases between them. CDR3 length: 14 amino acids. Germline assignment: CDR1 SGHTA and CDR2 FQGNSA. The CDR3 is CASSPTGLGNTIYF. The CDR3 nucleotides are TGTGCCAGCAGCCCCACAGGGCTTGGAAACACCATATATTTT.

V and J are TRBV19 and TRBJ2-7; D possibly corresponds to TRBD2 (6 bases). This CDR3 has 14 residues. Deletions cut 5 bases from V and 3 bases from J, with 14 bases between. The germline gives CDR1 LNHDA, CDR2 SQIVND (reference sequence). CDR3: CASSVGLSYYEQYF. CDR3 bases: TGTGCCAGTAGTGTCGGACTATCCTACTACGAGCAGTACTTC.

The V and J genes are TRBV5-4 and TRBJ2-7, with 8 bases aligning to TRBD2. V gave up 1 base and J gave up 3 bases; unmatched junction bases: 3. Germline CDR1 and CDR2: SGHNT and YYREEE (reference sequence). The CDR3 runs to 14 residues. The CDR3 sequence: CASSLSSGGYEQYF. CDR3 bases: TGTGCCAGCAGCTTGAGCAGCGGGGGCTACGAGCAGTACTTC.

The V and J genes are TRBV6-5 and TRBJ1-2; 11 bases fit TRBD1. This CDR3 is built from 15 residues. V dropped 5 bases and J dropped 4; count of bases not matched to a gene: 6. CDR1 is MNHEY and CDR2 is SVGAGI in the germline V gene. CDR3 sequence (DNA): TGTGCCAGCAGTACTGGACAGGGGGCAGGCTATGGCTACACCTTC. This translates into CASSTGQGAGYGYTF.

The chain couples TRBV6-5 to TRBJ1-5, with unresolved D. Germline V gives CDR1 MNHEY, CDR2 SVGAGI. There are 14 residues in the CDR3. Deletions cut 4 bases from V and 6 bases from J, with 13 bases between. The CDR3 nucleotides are TGTGCCAGCAGTTCCAAGTTGGGGAGTCAGCCCCAGCATTTT. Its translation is CASSSKLGSQPQHF.

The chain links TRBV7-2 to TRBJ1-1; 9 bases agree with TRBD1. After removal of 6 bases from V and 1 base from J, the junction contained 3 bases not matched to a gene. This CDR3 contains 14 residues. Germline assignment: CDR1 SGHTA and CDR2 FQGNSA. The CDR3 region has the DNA TGTGCCAGCAGATTGGACAGGGGGAACACTGAAGCTTTCTTT. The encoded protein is CASRLDRGNTEAFF.

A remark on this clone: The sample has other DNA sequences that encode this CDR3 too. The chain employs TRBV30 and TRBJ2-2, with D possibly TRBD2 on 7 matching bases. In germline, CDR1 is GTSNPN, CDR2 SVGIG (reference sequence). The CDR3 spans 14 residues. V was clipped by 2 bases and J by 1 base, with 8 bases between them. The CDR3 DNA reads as TGTGCCTGGAGTAGGGGGGGGAACACCGGGGAGCTGTTTTTT. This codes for CAWSRGGNTGELFF.

CDR3 sequence: CASSEISGAAYEQYF. The CDR3 DNA reads TGTGCCAGCAGTGAAATAAGCGGGGCTGCCTACGAGCAGTACTTC. The chain carries TRBV6-1 and TRBJ2-7, with 7 positions matching TRBD2. The germline V gene has CDR1 MNHNS and CDR2 SASEGT. The CDR3 length is 15 residues. The V and J ends lost 2 bases and 2 bases, in that order; junction bases with no gene match: 6.

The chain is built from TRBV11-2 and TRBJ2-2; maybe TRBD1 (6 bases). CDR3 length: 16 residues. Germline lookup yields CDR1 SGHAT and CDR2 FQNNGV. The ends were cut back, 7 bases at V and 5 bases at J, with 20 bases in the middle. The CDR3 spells CASKASNPQGTGELFF. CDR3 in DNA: TGTGCCAGCAAAGCATCGAACCCACAGGGAACCGGGGAGCTGTTTTTT.

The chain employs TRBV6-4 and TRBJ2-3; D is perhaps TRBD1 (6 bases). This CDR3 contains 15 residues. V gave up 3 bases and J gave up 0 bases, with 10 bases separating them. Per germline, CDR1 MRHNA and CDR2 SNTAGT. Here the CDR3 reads CASSEEGTSTDTQYF. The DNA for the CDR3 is TGTGCCAGCAGTGAAGAGGGGACAAGCACAGATACGCAGTATTTT.

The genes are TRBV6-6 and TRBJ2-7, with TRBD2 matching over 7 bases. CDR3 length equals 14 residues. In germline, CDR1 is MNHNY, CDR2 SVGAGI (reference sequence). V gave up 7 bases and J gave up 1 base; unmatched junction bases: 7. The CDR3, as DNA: TGTGCCAGCACCCGAGCGGGGTGGTCCTACGAGCAGTACTTC. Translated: CASTRAGWSYEQYF.

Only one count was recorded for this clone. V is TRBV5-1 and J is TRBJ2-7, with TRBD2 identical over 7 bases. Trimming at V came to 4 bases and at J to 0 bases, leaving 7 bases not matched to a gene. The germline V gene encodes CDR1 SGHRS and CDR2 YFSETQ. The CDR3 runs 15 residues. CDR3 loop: CASSGGGSSSYEQYF. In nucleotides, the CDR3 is TGCGCCAGCAGCGGGGGGGGTAGCAGCTCCTACGAGCAGTACTTC.

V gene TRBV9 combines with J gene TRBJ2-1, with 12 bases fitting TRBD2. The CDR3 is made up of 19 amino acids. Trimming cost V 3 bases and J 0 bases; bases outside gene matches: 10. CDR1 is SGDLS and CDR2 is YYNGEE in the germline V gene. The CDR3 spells CASSAGVLAGGSSYNEQFF. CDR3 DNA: TGTGCCAGCAGCGCGGGGGTACTAGCGGGAGGTAGCTCCTACAATGAGCAGTTCTTC.

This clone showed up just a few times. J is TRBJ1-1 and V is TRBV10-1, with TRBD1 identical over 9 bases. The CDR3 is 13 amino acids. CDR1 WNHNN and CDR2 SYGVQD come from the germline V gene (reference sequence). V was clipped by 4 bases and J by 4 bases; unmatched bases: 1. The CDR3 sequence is CASSGQGGTEAFF. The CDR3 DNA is TGCGCCAGCAGTGGACAGGGGGGCACTGAAGCTTTCTTT.

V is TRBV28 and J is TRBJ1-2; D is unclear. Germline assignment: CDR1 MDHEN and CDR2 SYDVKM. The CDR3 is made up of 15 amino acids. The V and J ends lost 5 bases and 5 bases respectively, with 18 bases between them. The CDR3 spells CASSPGLNGLYGYTF. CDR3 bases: TGTGCCAGCAGTCCCGGACTCAACGGCCTTTATGGCTACACCTTC.

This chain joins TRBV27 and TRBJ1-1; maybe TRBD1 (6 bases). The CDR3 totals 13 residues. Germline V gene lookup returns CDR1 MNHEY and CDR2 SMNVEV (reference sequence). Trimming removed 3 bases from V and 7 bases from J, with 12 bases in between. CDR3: CASSFHDRIEAFF. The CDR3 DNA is TGTGCCAGCAGTTTCCATGACAGGATTGAAGCTTTCTTT.